A selection of T cell receptor beta chains follows, all from one sample in a study of control samples from healthy donors and cancer patients. Clones were read by immunoSEQ multiplex PCR, and TCRdb kept only the in-frame ones, dropping some. Altogether under 450,000 clones are present, around 90% being singletons, with the ten largest covering just under 6.5%. The sequencing input was PBMCs. These TCRs come from a man between 35 and 55 years old with head and neck cancer. Both conserved end residues are part of each CDR3. The D gene is left open where the match is weak.

v_call: TRBV25-1
j_call: TRBJ2-7
d_call: .
cdr3_aa: CASSDFGAYEQYF

v_call: TRBV30
j_call: TRBJ1-1
d_call: TRBD1
cdr3_aa: CAWSVAGGTEAFF

v_call: TRBV28
j_call: TRBJ2-7
d_call: TRBD1
cdr3_aa: CASSWDRGSYEQYF

v_call: TRBV30
j_call: TRBJ1-2
d_call: .
cdr3_aa: CAWSLDTLANYGYTF

v_call: TRBV27
j_call: TRBJ2-5
d_call: .
cdr3_aa: CASSLSRAVQETQYF

v_call: TRBV28
j_call: TRBJ2-2
d_call: .
cdr3_aa: CASSLLGGELFF

v_call: TRBV7-3
j_call: TRBJ2-3
d_call: .
cdr3_aa: CASSPTTDTQYF

v_call: TRBV28
j_call: TRBJ1-5
d_call: .
cdr3_aa: CASSLWGRGDQPQHF

v_call: TRBV12-3/TRBV12-4
j_call: TRBJ2-3
d_call: .
cdr3_aa: CASSLFSTDTQYF

v_call: TRBV7-2
j_call: TRBJ1-4
d_call: TRBD1
cdr3_aa: CASSLDRGREKLFF

v_call: TRBV28
j_call: TRBJ2-2
d_call: .
cdr3_aa: CASSSGVTAFTGELFF

v_call: TRBV7-9
j_call: TRBJ2-7
d_call: .
cdr3_aa: CASSPRSYEQYF

v_call: TRBV15
j_call: TRBJ1-4
d_call: .
cdr3_aa: CATSRGGDQREKLFF

v_call: TRBV7-2
j_call: TRBJ2-5
d_call: TRBD2
cdr3_aa: CASSLFPAGGETQYF

v_call: TRBV7-3
j_call: TRBJ2-7
d_call: .
cdr3_aa: CASSLDRSRRHDQYF

v_call: TRBV19
j_call: TRBJ1-5
d_call: TRBD1
cdr3_aa: CASIGGRGQGYSNQPQHF

v_call: TRBV11-3
j_call: TRBJ2-1
d_call: .
cdr3_aa: CASSLERSNEQFF

v_call: TRBV7-6
j_call: TRBJ2-3
d_call: .
cdr3_aa: CASSNTDTQYF

v_call: TRBV4-2
j_call: TRBJ2-3
d_call: TRBD2
cdr3_aa: CASSQRLAGGTDTQYF

v_call: TRBV7-3
j_call: TRBJ2-5
d_call: .
cdr3_aa: CASSPGRAPQETQYF

v_call: TRBV5-4
j_call: TRBJ2-1
d_call: TRBD2
cdr3_aa: CASSRYSGAKDEQFF

v_call: TRBV6-5
j_call: TRBJ1-6
d_call: .
cdr3_aa: CASELYNSPLHF

v_call: TRBV6-5
j_call: TRBJ2-1
d_call: TRBD2
cdr3_aa: CASNTGGRSYNEQFF

v_call: TRBV3-1/TRBV3-2
j_call: TRBJ1-2
d_call: .
cdr3_aa: CASSQDTGTYGYTF

v_call: TRBV24-1
j_call: TRBJ1-5
d_call: TRBD1
cdr3_aa: CATSDGTGMHQPQHF

v_call: TRBV7-8
j_call: TRBJ2-1
d_call: .
cdr3_aa: CASSLLRNEQFF

v_call: TRBV19
j_call: TRBJ1-1
d_call: .
cdr3_aa: CASNRAGWEGTEAFF

v_call: TRBV18
j_call: TRBJ2-1
d_call: .
cdr3_aa: CASSPASPGSRGNEQFF

v_call: TRBV7-8
j_call: TRBJ2-6
d_call: .
cdr3_aa: CASSLVSRTGANVLTF

v_call: TRBV6-5
j_call: TRBJ2-2
d_call: .
cdr3_aa: CASSPPRRIGGELFF

v_call: TRBV29-1
j_call: TRBJ2-5
d_call: .
cdr3_aa: CSVEDRDTQETQYF

v_call: TRBV4-1
j_call: TRBJ2-4
d_call: .
cdr3_aa: CASSQEERGAMRDIQYF

v_call: TRBV2
j_call: TRBJ2-1
d_call: TRBD1
cdr3_aa: CAGNRDRGDEQFF

v_call: TRBV6-2/TRBV6-3
j_call: TRBJ1-5
d_call: .
cdr3_aa: CASSYSLLMYSNQPQHF

v_call: TRBV5-1
j_call: TRBJ1-2
d_call: .
cdr3_aa: CASSLVQGHGYTF

v_call: TRBV10-2
j_call: TRBJ1-1
d_call: TRBD1
cdr3_aa: CASNLDRGDTEAFF

v_call: TRBV6-6
j_call: TRBJ2-2
d_call: .
cdr3_aa: CASSYTGTTGELFF

v_call: TRBV4-3
j_call: TRBJ2-5
d_call: TRBD2
cdr3_aa: CASSQNPSGAQETQYF

v_call: TRBV5-1
j_call: TRBJ1-1
d_call: .
cdr3_aa: CASSFFDRNTEAFF

v_call: TRBV3-1/TRBV3-2
j_call: TRBJ2-5
d_call: .
cdr3_aa: CASSQDASFQETQYF

v_call: TRBV19
j_call: TRBJ2-1
d_call: TRBD2
cdr3_aa: CLAGVWNEQFF